This record concerns one T cell receptor beta chain sequence. Its specificity is unknown. These data are taken from a study of cytomegalovirus exposure and HLA in healthy donors. While the first cohort had 650 to 850 subjects, the donors belonged to the separate validation cohort of roughly 130 subjects. This CDR3 has 15 residues. Germline loops: CDR1 SGHDN, CDR2 FVKESK. Trimming removed 4 bases from V and 0 bases from J; junction bases left unmatched: 3. Study conclusions and caveats: The investigators catalogued 164 TCR beta chains as cytomegalovirus-associated.

The assay was immunoSEQ multiplex PCR, and TCRdb's table has in-frame clones only and misses some. The table lists about 280,000 clones, more than 75% of them singletons. The clonotype was recovered from a woman younger than 30 in good health and CMV-seronegative. The genes are TRBV14 and TRBJ2-7; TRBD1 aligns across 10 bases. The sequencing input was PBMCs. The CDR3 DNA sequence: TGTGCCAGCAGCCTTCGGACAGGGGGCTCCTACGAGCAGTACTTC. Its protein product is CASSLRTGGSYEQYF.